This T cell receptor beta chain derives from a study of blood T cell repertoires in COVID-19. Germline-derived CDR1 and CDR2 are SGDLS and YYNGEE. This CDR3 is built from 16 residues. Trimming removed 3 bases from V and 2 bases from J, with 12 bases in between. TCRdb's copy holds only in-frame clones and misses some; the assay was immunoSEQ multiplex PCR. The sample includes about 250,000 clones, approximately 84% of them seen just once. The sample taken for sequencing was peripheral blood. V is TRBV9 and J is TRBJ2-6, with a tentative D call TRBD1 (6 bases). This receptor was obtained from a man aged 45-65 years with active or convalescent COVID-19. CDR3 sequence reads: CASSGLGGTGANVLTF. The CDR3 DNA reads TGTGCCAGCAGCGGTCTAGGGGGAACTGGGGCCAACGTCCTGACTTTC.